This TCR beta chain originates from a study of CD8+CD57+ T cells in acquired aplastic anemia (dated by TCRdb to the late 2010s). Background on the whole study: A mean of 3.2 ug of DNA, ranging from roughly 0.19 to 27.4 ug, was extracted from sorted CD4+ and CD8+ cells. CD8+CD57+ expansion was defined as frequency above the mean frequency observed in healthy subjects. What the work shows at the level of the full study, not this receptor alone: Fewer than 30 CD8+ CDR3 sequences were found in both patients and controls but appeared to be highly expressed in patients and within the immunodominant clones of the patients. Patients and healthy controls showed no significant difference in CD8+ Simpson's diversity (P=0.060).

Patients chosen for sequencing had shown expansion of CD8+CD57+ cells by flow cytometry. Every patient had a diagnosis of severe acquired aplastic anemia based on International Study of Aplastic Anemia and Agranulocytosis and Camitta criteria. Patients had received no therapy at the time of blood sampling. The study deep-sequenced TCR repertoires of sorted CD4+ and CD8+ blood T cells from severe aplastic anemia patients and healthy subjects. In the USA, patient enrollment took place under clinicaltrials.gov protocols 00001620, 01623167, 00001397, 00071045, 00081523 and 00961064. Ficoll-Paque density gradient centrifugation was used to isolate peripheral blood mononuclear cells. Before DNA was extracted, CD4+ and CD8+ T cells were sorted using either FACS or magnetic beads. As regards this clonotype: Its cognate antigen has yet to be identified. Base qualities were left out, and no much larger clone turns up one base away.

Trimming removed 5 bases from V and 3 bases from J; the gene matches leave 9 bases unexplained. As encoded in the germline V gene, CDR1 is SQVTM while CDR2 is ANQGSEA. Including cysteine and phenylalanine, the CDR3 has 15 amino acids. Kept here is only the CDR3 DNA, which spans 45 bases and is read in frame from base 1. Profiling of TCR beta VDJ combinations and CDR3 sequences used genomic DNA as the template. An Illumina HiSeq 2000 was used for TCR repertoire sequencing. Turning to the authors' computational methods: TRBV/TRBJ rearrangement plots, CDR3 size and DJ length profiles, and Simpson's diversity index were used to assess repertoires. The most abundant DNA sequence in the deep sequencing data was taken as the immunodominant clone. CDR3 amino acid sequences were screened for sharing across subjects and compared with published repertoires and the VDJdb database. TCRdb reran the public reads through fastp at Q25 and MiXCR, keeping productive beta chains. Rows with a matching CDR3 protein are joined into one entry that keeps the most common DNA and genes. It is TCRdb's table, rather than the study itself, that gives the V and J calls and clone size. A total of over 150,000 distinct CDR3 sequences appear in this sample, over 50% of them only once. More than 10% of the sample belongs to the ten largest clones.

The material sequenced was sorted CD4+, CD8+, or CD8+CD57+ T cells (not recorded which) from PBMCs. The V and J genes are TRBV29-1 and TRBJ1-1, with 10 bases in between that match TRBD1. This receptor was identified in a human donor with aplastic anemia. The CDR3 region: CSVFGQGEVYTEAFF. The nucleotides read TGCAGCGTTTTCGGACAGGGGGAAGTGTACACTGAAGCTTTCTTT.